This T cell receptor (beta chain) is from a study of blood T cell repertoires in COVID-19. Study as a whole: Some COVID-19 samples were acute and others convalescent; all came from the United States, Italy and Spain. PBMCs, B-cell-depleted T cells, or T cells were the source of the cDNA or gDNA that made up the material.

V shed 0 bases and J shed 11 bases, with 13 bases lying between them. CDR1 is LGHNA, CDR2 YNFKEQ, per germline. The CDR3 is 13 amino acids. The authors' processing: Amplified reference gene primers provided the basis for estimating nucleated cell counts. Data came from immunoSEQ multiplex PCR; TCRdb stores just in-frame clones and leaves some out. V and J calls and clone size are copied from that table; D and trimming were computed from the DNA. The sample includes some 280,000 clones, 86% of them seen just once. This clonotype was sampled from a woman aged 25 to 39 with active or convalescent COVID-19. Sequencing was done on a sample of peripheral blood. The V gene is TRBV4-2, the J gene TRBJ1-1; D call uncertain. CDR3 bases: TGTGCCAGCAGCCAAGACCTAACACAGACGGCTTTCTTT. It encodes CASSQDLTQTAFF.